One and the same sample provided the 15 T cell receptor beta chains below, sequenced in a study of blood T cell repertoires in COVID-19. Assay used: immunoSEQ multiplex PCR; TCRdb lists only in-frame clones, some missing. The data hold 87,000 or so clones, with around 82% observed a single time. Sequenced input: peripheral blood. The source is a woman over 75 with COVID-19, enrolled during active disease.

The V and J genes are TRBV5-1 and TRBJ2-2; TRBD1 agrees at 7 bases. Losses at the gene ends were 4 bases for V and 2 bases for J; bases not matched to a gene: 5. CDR1 and CDR2 (germline): SGHRS, YFSETQ. This CDR3 is 15 amino acids long. The CDR3 is CASSRNRGNTGELFF. The CDR3 DNA reads TGCGCCAGCAGCAGAAACAGGGGAAACACCGGGGAGCTGTTTTTT.

This clone has just a few counts. The V gene is TRBV6-6, the J gene TRBJ2-7, with 9 positions matching TRBD1. The ends lost 8 bases at V and 5 bases at J; junction bases unmatched: 7. The germline V gene encodes CDR1 MNHNY and CDR2 SVGAGI (reference sequence). This CDR3 region has 13 residues. CDR3 nucleotides: TGTGCCAGCGCGGGGACAGGGAACCACGAGCAGTACTTC. It codes for CASAGTGNHEQYF.

CDR3 nucleotides: TGTGCCAGCAGCCAAGATTCGGGAAGGCATGAGCAGTTCTTC. Its translation: CASSQDSGRHEQFF. The rearrangement joins TRBV14 to TRBJ2-1, with TRBD2 as a possible D gene (5 bases). V was pared by 0 bases and J by 8 bases, with 11 bases between. This CDR3 has 14 residues. The germline CDR1 and CDR2 sequences are SGHDN and FVKESK.

The CDR3 DNA reads as TGTGCCAGCAGCCAACTCCAGGGTCAGAAAAATCAGCCCCAGCATTTT. Amino acids: CASSQLQGQKNQPQHF. The rearrangement joins TRBV11-2 to TRBJ1-5, with D possibly being TRBD1 (5 bases). Germline V CDR1 and CDR2: SGHAT, FQNNGV. V gave up 5 bases and J gave up 4 bases, with 18 bases separating them. This CDR3 comprises 16 residues.

The DNA of the CDR3 is TGTGCCAGCTCACCACCGGGACTAGGGGTAGAGACCCAGTACTTC. Its translation: CASSPPGLGVETQYF. The gene calls are TRBV18 and TRBJ2-5; 8 bases fit TRBD2. Per germline, CDR1 KGHSH and CDR2 LQKENI. V trimming: 0 bases; J trimming: 4 bases; junction bases outside the gene matches: 4. The CDR3 consists of 15 residues. The full variable domain, its missing parts supplied by reference TRBV18 and TRBJ2-5, is NAGVMQNPRHLVRRRGQEARLRCSPMKGHSHVYWYRQLPEEGLKFMVYLQKENIIDESGMPKERFSAEFPKEGPSILRIQQVVRGDSAAYFCASSPPGLGVETQYFGPGTRLLVL.

V usage is TRBV18 and J usage is TRBJ2-1; D is perhaps TRBD1 (5 bases). Germline CDR1 KGHSH, CDR2 LQKENI. The CDR3 extends over 16 amino acids. V lost 3 bases, J lost 4 bases, and 16 bases lay in between. This chain's CDR3 is CASSPLSWTPYNEQFF. Here the CDR3 DNA reads TGTGCCAGCTCACCTCTTTCCTGGACACCATACAATGAGCAGTTCTTC.

The chain is built from TRBV3-1 (or the pseudogene TRBV3-2) and TRBJ2-7, with D uncertain. Trimming cost V 1 base and J 3 bases, with 10 bases left between them. The germline V gene has CDR1 LGHDT and CDR2 YNNKEL (reference sequence). The CDR3 is 14 amino acids. The CDR3 reads CASSQATAGYEQYF. For the CDR3, the DNA is TGTGCCAGCAGCCAAGCCACAGCCGGCTACGAGCAGTACTTC.

This sequence joins TRBV5-1 and TRBJ2-3, with TRBD2 matching over 9 bases. The CDR3 totals 16 residues. With 0 bases clipped from V and 2 bases from J, the junction kept 4 bases outside the gene matches. Germline V gene lookup returns CDR1 SGHRS and CDR2 YFSETQ. The CDR3 nucleotides read TGCGCCAGCAGCTTGGTACCTAGCGGGAACACAGATACGCAGTATTTT. It translates to CASSLVPSGNTDTQYF. The full variable domain, in which reference TRBV5-1 and TRBJ2-3 provide the parts outside the CDR3, is KAGVTQTPRYLIKTRGQQVTLSCSPISGHRSVSWYQQTPGQGLQFLFEYFSETQRNKGNFPGRFSGRQFSNSRSEMNVSTLELGDSALYLCASSLVPSGNTDTQYFGPGTRLTVL.

V and J are TRBV30 and TRBJ2-2; 8 bases fit TRBD2. The germline CDR1 and CDR2 sequences are GTSNPN and SVGIG (reference sequence). V dropped 3 bases and J dropped 7; count of bases not matched to a gene: 4. The CDR3 has 13 amino acids. CDR3 region: CAWSGGAIGELFF. The CDR3 DNA reads TGTGCCTGGAGCGGGGGGGCAATCGGGGAGCTGTTTTTT. The variable domain in full, completed from reference TRBV30 and TRBJ2-2, reads SQTIHQWPATLVQPVGSPLSLECTVEGTSNPNLYWYRQAAGRGLQLLFYSVGIGQISSEVPQNLSASRPQDRQFILSSKKLLLSDSGFYLCAWSGGAIGELFFGEGSRLTVL.

This chain joins TRBV18 and TRBJ2-2, with 7 bases that match TRBD1. After removal of 6 bases from V and 2 bases from J, the junction contained 9 bases not matched to a gene. This CDR3 is 16 amino acids long. Germline assignment: CDR1 KGHSH and CDR2 LQKENI. The CDR3 coding sequence is TGTGCCAGCTCTTCCCGCCGGACAGGAAACACCGGGGAGCTGTTTTTT. Its protein is CASSSRRTGNTGELFF.

This chain connects TRBV5-5 to TRBJ1-2; 7 positions agree with TRBD1. The CDR3 totals 17 residues. J lost 0 bases, V lost 2 bases, and 10 bases had no gene match. In germline, CDR1 is SGHKS, CDR2 YYEKEE (reference sequence). In DNA form, the CDR3 reads TGTGCCAGCAGCTTCAAGAGACAGGGCCAAGCTAACTATGGCTACACCTTC. This gives the protein CASSFKRQGQANYGYTF. Full variable domain (rest looked up from reference TRBV5-5 and TRBJ1-2): DAGVTQSPTHLIKTRGQQVTLRCSPISGHKSVSWYQQVLGQGPQFIFQYYEKEERGRGNFPDRFSARQFPNYSSELNVNALLLGDSALYLCASSFKRQGQANYGYTFGSGTRLTVV.

This rearrangement joins TRBV2 to TRBJ2-1, with 9 bases lining up with TRBD2. CDR3 length: 17 amino acids. V was pared by 4 bases and J by 5 bases, with 12 bases of the junction left unmatched. The V gene's germline CDR1 is SNHLY and CDR2 FYNNEI. The CDR3 protein is CASSGVLGGGAHNEQFF. The CDR3 DNA sequence: TGTGCCAGCAGTGGGGTTCTGGGCGGGGGGGCCCACAATGAGCAGTTCTTC.

This chain connects TRBV18 to TRBJ2-6, with TRBD1 matching over 11 bases. With 3 bases clipped from V and 1 base from J, the junction kept 5 bases outside the gene matches. CDR1 KGHSH and CDR2 LQKENI come from the germline V gene. This CDR3 is 18 amino acids long. CDR3 DNA: TGTGCCAGCTCACCGAAGGGACAGGGGGTGTCTGGGGCCAACGTCCTGACTTTC. It translates to CASSPKGQGVSGANVLTF.

The chain recombines TRBV3-1 (or the pseudogene TRBV3-2) with TRBJ2-7; 11 bases line up with TRBD2. J lost 2 bases, V lost 4 bases, and 1 base had no gene match. CDR3 length: 14 residues. Germline V lookup: CDR1 LGHDT, CDR2 YNNKEL (reference sequence). CDR3 bases: TGTGCCAGCAGCCGGGGACTAGCGGCCTACGAGCAGTACTTC. Residues: CASSRGLAAYEQYF.

V and J are TRBV6-5 and TRBJ2-7, with 11 positions matching TRBD2. Looked up from germline, CDR1 is MNHEY and CDR2 is SVGAGI. CDR3 length: 13 residues. V lost 8 bases and J lost 9; bases outside the gene matches: 9. The CDR3 sequence: CASALAGASVQYF. CDR3 sequence (DNA): TGTGCCAGCGCACTAGCGGGGGCCTCTGTGCAGTACTTC.